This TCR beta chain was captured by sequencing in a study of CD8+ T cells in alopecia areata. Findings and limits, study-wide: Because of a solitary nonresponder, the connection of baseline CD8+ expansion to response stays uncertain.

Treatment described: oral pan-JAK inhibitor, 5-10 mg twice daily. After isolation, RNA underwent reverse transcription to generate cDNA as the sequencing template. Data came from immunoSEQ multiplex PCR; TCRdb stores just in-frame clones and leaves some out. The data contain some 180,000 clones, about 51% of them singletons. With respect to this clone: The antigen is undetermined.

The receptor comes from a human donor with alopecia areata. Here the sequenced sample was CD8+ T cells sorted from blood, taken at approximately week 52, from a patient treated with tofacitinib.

The CDR3 DNA reads as TGTGCCAGCAGCGATATAACAGGGGGCTACACCTTC. It codes for CASSDITGGYTF. The rearrangement joins TRBV25-1 to TRBJ1-2; a weak D match, TRBD1 (6 bases). Per germline, CDR1 MGHDK and CDR2 SYGVNS. Trimming removed 6 bases at V and 8 bases at J, with 13 bases between. The CDR3 loop spans 12 amino acids.